Listed here is a single T cell receptor beta chain. The antigen remains undetermined. This sample stems from a study of naive and memory T cell subsets. General study points: More TCRs at tuberculin sites were read as hypersensitivity T cell infiltration.

The SP2 primer and nested alpha and beta constant region primers amplified ligated cDNA in four rounds. In TCRdb, the UMI-ligation and nested PCR reads were re-called with MiXCR into one record per CDR3 protein. The repertoire holds 37,000 or so distinct CDR3 sequences, with 9.5% to 11% as singletons. Indicated treatment: skin biopsy from PPD injection site in Mantoux-positive individual. An oligonucleotide containing a UMI was ligated to the 3' end of TCR cDNA. The TCR comes from an adult in good health. The input for sequencing was skin, taken from a tuberculin skin test site.

CDR3 amino acids: CSAYRDRGPNQPQHF. The CDR3, as DNA: TGCAGTGCATACCGGGACAGGGGGCCCAATCAGCCCCAGCATTTT. V is TRBV20-1 and J is TRBJ1-5, with 12 bases identical to TRBD1. Germline loops: CDR1 DFQATT, CDR2 SNEGSKA (reference sequence). The CDR3 is made up of 15 amino acids. V lost 6 bases and J lost 3; bases outside the gene matches: 6.